A single sample gave rise to the 13 T cell receptor beta chains below, sequenced in a study of blood T cell repertoires in COVID-19. Here immunoSEQ multiplex PCR was the method, and the copy in TCRdb shows in-frame clones only, minus some. The sample shows about 47,000 clones, roughly four fifths of them seen only once. Sequencing used peripheral blood. These receptors were taken from a human donor with acute or convalescent COVID-19. The donor label of this sample is uncertain.

This rearrangement joins TRBV24-1 to TRBJ2-3; D unresolved. The CDR3 covers 15 residues. Trimming removed 4 bases at V and 0 bases at J, with 10 bases between. Germline V lookup: CDR1 KGHDR, CDR2 SFDVKD. The CDR3, as DNA: TGTGCCACCAGTGAGGCGACTGCTAGCACAGATACGCAGTATTTT. The encoded protein is CATSEATASTDTQYF.

The V call is TRBV10-3, the J call TRBJ2-7; TRBD1 agrees at 7 bases. Germline V CDR1 and CDR2: ENHRY, SYGVKD. The CDR3 is made up of 12 amino acids. Unmatched junction bases numbered 6, after V lost 10 bases and J lost 3 bases. This CDR3 reads CATHGDSYEQYF. CDR3 sequence (DNA): TGTGCCACCCACGGGGACAGCTACGAGCAGTACTTC.

The sample holds a few counts of this clone. V gene TRBV2 combines with J gene TRBJ1-1; D is perhaps TRBD1 (6 bases). Germline CDR1 reads SNHLY; CDR2 reads FYNNEI. The V and J ends lost 6 bases and 0 bases respectively, with 23 bases between them. The CDR3 runs to 18 residues. CDR3 protein: CASSSTSQGWYMNTEAFF. The CDR3 DNA reads TGTGCCAGCAGCTCCACTTCACAGGGTTGGTATATGAACACTGAAGCTTTCTTT.

This chain joins TRBV11-2 and TRBJ1-5, with D possibly TRBD1 on 5 matching bases. The V gene's germline CDR1 is SGHAT and CDR2 FQNNGV. The CDR3 sequence is 15 residues long. V lost 1 base, J lost 3 bases, and 10 bases lay in between. The CDR3 sequence: CASSLGPGHNQPQHF. The CDR3 DNA is TGTGCCAGCAGCTTAGGTCCAGGGCACAATCAGCCCCAGCATTTT.

The chain is built from TRBV10-3 and TRBJ2-7; 7 nucleotides line up with TRBD1. CDR1 and CDR2 (germline): ENHRY, SYGVKD. This CDR3 has 17 amino acids. J lost 4 bases, V lost 6 bases, and 18 bases had no gene match. The CDR3 here is CAISAPIGQATLYEQYF. CDR3 sequence (DNA): TGTGCCATCAGCGCCCCGATCGGACAGGCGACGTTATACGAGCAGTACTTC.

The gene calls are TRBV7-6 and TRBJ2-5, with D possibly being TRBD1 (5 bases). The V gene lost 1 base and the J gene lost 2 bases, with 17 bases spanning the gap. Germline CDR1 and CDR2: SGHVS and FNYEAQ. CDR3 length: 17 residues. In DNA form, the CDR3 reads TGTGCCAGCAGCTTAGTTTCGACAGTCGGTACTCAAGAGACCCAGTACTTC. Translating it yields CASSLVSTVGTQETQYF.

The chain is built from TRBV27 and TRBJ2-3, with 8 bases that match TRBD2. The length of the CDR3 is 17 residues. V lost 4 bases and J lost 5; bases outside the gene matches: 14. Germline V gene data show CDR1 as MNHEY and CDR2 as SMNVEV (reference sequence). CDR3 nucleotide sequence: TGTGCCAGCAGTTCCCGTAGGACGGGGGGGCTGAAAGATACGCAGTATTTT. Its protein product is CASSSRRTGGLKDTQYF.

The chain employs TRBV11-3 and TRBJ2-5; 9 bases map to TRBD2. This CDR3 region has 18 residues. Germline V gene data show CDR1 as SGHNT and CDR2 as YENEEA. Trimming cost V 0 bases and J 5 bases; bases outside gene matches: 13. CDR3: CASSLDGLAGSFRETQYF. CDR3 in DNA: TGTGCCAGCAGCTTAGATGGTCTAGCGGGGTCATTCCGGGAGACCCAGTACTTC.

This clone is a singleton in its sample. The chain carries TRBV11-3 and TRBJ2-5; 7 bases map to TRBD1. The CDR3 is 13 amino acids. Trimming at V came to 4 bases and at J to 1 base, leaving 0 bases not matched to a gene. CDR1 and CDR2 (germline): SGHNT, YENEEA. The CDR3 here is CASSSGGQETQYF. DNA for the CDR3: TGTGCCAGCAGCTCAGGGGGCCAAGAGACCCAGTACTTC.

This clone was recorded only once. DNA for the CDR3: TGTGCCAGTAGTATTACAGTATCTAATGAAAAACTGTTTTTT. This encodes CASSITVSNEKLFF. The chain employs TRBV19 and TRBJ1-4, with D unresolved. Trimming shortened V by 3 bases and J by 3 bases, and 8 bases separated the two germline ends. The CDR3 is 14 amino acids. Germline CDR1 reads LNHDA; CDR2 reads SQIVND (reference sequence).

J is TRBJ2-7 and V is TRBV27, with 7 nucleotides matching TRBD1. Germline lookup yields CDR1 MNHEY and CDR2 SMNVEV (reference sequence). V was pared by 2 bases and J by 5 bases, with 6 bases of the junction left unmatched. The CDR3 has 14 residues. The CDR3 is CASSLRQGGHEQYF. CDR3 nucleotides: TGTGCCAGCAGTTTACGACAGGGTGGTCACGAGCAGTACTTC.

This clone has a handful of counts. This chain links TRBV11-2 with TRBJ1-4, with D possibly TRBD1 on 6 matching bases. The germline V and J ends were trimmed by 5 bases and 5 bases, with 9 bases remaining between them. Germline values: CDR1 SGHAT, CDR2 FQNNGV. The CDR3 is made up of 13 amino acids. CDR3 region: CASSPQGNEKLFF. The DNA of the CDR3 is TGTGCCAGCAGCCCCCAGGGGAATGAAAAACTGTTTTTT.

This clone was observed a few times. The rearrangement uses TRBV4-1 and TRBJ1-4; 9 bases are a match to TRBD1. The germline V gene encodes CDR1 MGHRA and CDR2 YSYEKL. This CDR3 is 14 amino acids long. The V gene end was trimmed by 6 bases and the J gene end by 7 bases; junction bases not matched to a gene: 6. This CDR3 reads CASSAGTGSEKLFF. The CDR3 nucleotides are TGCGCCAGCAGTGCCGGGACAGGGTCTGAAAAACTGTTTTTT.